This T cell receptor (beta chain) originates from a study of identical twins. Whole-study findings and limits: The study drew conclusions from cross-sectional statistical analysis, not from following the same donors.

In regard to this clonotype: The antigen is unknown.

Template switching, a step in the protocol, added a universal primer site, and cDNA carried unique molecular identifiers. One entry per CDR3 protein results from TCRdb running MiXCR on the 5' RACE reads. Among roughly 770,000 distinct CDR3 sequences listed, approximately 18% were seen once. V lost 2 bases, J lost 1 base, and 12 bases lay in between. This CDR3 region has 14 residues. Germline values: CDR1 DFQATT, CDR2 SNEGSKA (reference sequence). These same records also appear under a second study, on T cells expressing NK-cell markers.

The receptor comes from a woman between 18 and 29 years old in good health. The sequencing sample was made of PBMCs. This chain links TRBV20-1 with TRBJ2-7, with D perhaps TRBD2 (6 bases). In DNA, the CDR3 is TGCAGTGCTAGACGGGGTAGCGGTTCCTACGAGCAGTACTTC. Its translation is CSARRGSGSYEQYF.